The 9 T cell receptor beta chains below all came from one sample that was sequenced in a study of shared clonotypes between healthy human individuals. Libraries were prepared by immunoSEQ multiplex PCR; TCRdb keeps only in-frame clonotypes and omits some of them. The data contain roughly 590,000 clones, roughly 96% of them singletons. Terminally differentiated effector memory CD45RA+ cells were excluded from the naive CD8 cells, which were CD45RO-negative and positively selected for CCR7. Input material: naive CD8+ T cells sorted from blood. The source of these receptors is a woman in her thirties in good health.

The CDR3 sequence is CASSLQGITYEQYF. In DNA, the CDR3 is TGCGCCAGCAGCCTACAGGGAATTACATACGAGCAGTACTTC. The V gene is TRBV5-1, the J gene TRBJ2-7; tentative D call: TRBD1 (6 bases). Trimming stripped 4 bases from V and 4 bases from J, with 15 bases between. The CDR3 consists of 14 residues. Germline CDR1 reads SGHRS; CDR2 reads YFSETQ.

This clone was seen only once. The genes are TRBV9 and TRBJ2-7; tentatively, D is TRBD1 (5 bases). The germline V gene has CDR1 SGDLS and CDR2 YYNGEE. CDR3 size: 15 residues. The ends were cut back, 0 bases at V and 7 bases at J, with 17 bases in the middle. The CDR3 DNA is TGTGCCAGCAGCGTAGGGTCAGGGCCAGGTTGGGAGCAGTACTTC. It translates to CASSVGSGPGWEQYF.

This chain joins TRBV6-5 and TRBJ2-3; D unclear. CDR3 length: 13 amino acids. Germline CDR1 reads MNHEY; CDR2 reads SVGAGI. V lost 2 bases to trimming and J lost 9 bases, with 12 bases between them. This chain's CDR3 is CASSYGSHGTQYF. The CDR3 DNA is TGTGCCAGCAGTTACGGGTCGCATGGAACGCAGTATTTT.

The rearrangement uses TRBV27 and TRBJ1-4; D unresolved. Trimming removed 6 bases at V and 8 bases at J, with 7 bases between. Germline CDR1 reads MNHEY; CDR2 reads SMNVEV (reference sequence). The CDR3 length is 11 residues. In DNA, the CDR3 is TGTGCCAGCAGATTTGAGGAAAAACTGTTTTTT. Its protein is CASRFEEKLFF.

The chain joins TRBV15 to TRBJ1-1; D is unclear. V lost 1 base, J lost 1 base, and 13 bases lay in between. CDR1 LNHNV and CDR2 YYDKDF come from the germline V gene (reference sequence). This CDR3 spans 16 amino acids. The CDR3 DNA sequence: TGTGCCACCAGCAGAGTGGGGTTCGAAGCGAACACTGAAGCTTTCTTT. Protein sequence: CATSRVGFEANTEAFF.

The rearrangement links TRBV7-2 to TRBJ1-1, with D possibly TRBD1 on 6 matching bases. Trimming left V 1 base short and J 1 base short, with 16 bases between. Germline CDR1 SGHTA, CDR2 FQGNSA. The CDR3 is 17 amino acids. The CDR3 nucleotides read TGTGCCAGCAGCTTAGGTGGGGGCGGTTCGGAGAACACTGAAGCTTTCTTT. Its translation: CASSLGGGGSENTEAFF.

This sequence joins TRBV6-5 and TRBJ1-1; 8 positions match TRBD1. Per the germline V gene, CDR1 is MNHEY and CDR2 is SVGAGI. The CDR3 spans 15 residues. With 6 bases clipped from V and 3 bases from J, the junction kept 9 bases outside the gene matches. CDR3 loop: CASSSLTGVDTEAFF. For the CDR3, the DNA is TGTGCCAGCAGCTCGCTGACAGGGGTCGACACTGAAGCTTTCTTT.

This rearrangement joins TRBV5-6 to TRBJ1-1, with D perhaps matching TRBD1 (5 bases). V gave up 3 bases and J gave up 6 bases, with 15 bases separating them. The CDR3 covers 14 residues. Germline V gene data show CDR1 as SGHDT and CDR2 as YYEEEE. CDR3 bases: TGTGCCAGCAGCTGGGGGAGTTCACTGGCTGAAGCTTTCTTT. This gives the protein CASSWGSSLAEAFF.

The chain links TRBV5-6 to TRBJ2-7; 9 nucleotides line up with TRBD1. V shed 2 bases, J shed 0 bases, and the junction held 3 bases outside the gene matches. This CDR3 has 15 residues. Germline V CDR1 and CDR2: SGHDT, YYEEEE. CDR3 sequence reads: CASSLGQGRSYEQYF. CDR3 bases: TGTGCCAGCAGCTTAGGACAGGGGCGCTCCTACGAGCAGTACTTC.